This entry lists 19 T cell receptor beta chains sequenced from one sample in a study of tumor and adjacent non-tumor tissue in lung cancer. TCRbeta libraries were built with three rounds of nested PCR, modified from ARM-PCR. TCRdb re-analysed the multiplex PCR reads in MiXCR, keeping a single row per CDR3 protein. Of over 40,000 distinct CDR3 sequences in the sample, about 79% are singletons; the top ten hold around a quarter. No cell sorting was done before RNA was extracted from the tissue. The normal lung tissue was taken more than 3 cm from the tumor edge. Input material: distant non-tumor lung tissue. The receptors were gathered from a woman aged 55 to 70 with non-small cell lung cancer.

Concerning this clonotype: Since the CDR3 does not end with the conserved phenylalanine or tryptophan, this likely comes from a read error. The rearrangement joins TRBV11-2 to TRBJ2-1, with 11 bases fitting TRBD2. Germline trimming cut 1 base from V and 5 bases from J; bases unmatched to any gene: 10. This CDR3 is 18 amino acids long. CDR1 and CDR2 from the germline V gene are SGHAT and FQNNGV. CDR3 region: CASSLGMVLAGVNNEQFL. The CDR3 DNA reads TGTGCCAGCAGCTTAGGAATGGTACTAGCGGGGGTTAACAATGAGCAGTTCTTA.

Concerning this clonotype itself: A read error may produce the germline difference seen at one junction end. The chain couples TRBV4-1 to TRBJ1-2; D gene uncertain. The CDR3 runs 14 residues. Germline CDR1 reads MGHRA; CDR2 reads YSYEKL. The CDR3 nucleotides are TGCGCCAGCAACCAAACCGCCGGCCTCTATGGTTACACCTTC. This codes for CASNQTAGLYGYTF.

This clonotype was counted between two and nine times. Germline is not matched at one junction end, which may reflect a read error. The rearrangement links TRBV4-1 to TRBJ1-1; no definite D call. Looked up from germline, CDR1 is MGHRA and CDR2 is YSYEKL. The CDR3 length is 15 residues. CDR3 amino acids: CASSQGQVAKAEAFF. CDR3 nucleotide sequence: TGCGCCAGCAGTCAAGGGCAGGTGGCGAAGGCTGAAGCTTTCTTT.

A remark on this clonotype: An end of the junction does not agree with germline; a read error may underlie this. This chain connects TRBV11-2 to TRBJ2-2; unclear D gene. The CDR3 consists of 16 residues. Germline loops: CDR1 SGHAT, CDR2 FQNNGV. CDR3 DNA: TGTGTCAGCAGCTTAGTATTGGCGGCCCACACTGGGGAGCTGTTTTTT. This encodes CVSSLVLAAHTGELFF.

A single count supports this clonotype. With a much larger clone just one base away, this may be a read error. The genes are TRBV20-1 and TRBJ2-1; weak D call: TRBD1 (6 bases). Germline loops: CDR1 DFQATT, CDR2 SNEGSKA (reference sequence). The CDR3 loop spans 11 amino acids. Trimming removed 3 bases from V and 15 bases from J, with 15 bases in between. CDR3 sequence: CSASHSGVPFF. Here the CDR3 DNA reads TGCAGTGCTAGTCATTCAGGGGTCCCGTTCTTC.

To note about this clonotype: A read error is possible here, since a much larger clone lies one base away. The chain uses TRBV7-9 and TRBJ2-1; 7 bases fit TRBD2. CDR3 length: 17 amino acids. Germline CDR1 and CDR2: SEHNR and FQNEAQ (reference sequence). In nucleotides, the CDR3 is TGTGCCAGCACCTTCGCCGTCGTCGGACTAGACCTCAATGAGCAGTCCTTC. Its protein product is CASTFAVVGLDLNEQSF. The full variable domain, completed using reference TRBV7-9 and TRBJ2-1, is DTGVSQNPRHKITKRGQNVTFRCDPISEHNRLYWYRQTLGQGPEFLTYFQNEAQLEKSRLLSDRFSAERPKGSFSTLEIQRTEQGDSAMYLCASTFAVVGLDLNEQSFGPGTRLTVL.

By sample share, this clonotype is medium-sized. The chain links TRBV10-2 to TRBJ2-5; a weak D match, TRBD1 (5 bases). The CDR3 contains 12 residues. Germline-derived CDR1 and CDR2 are WSHSY and SAAADI. Trimming pared 7 bases from V and 5 bases from J, leaving 11 bases between. The CDR3 loop is CASKHSGETQYF. DNA for the CDR3: TGCGCCAGCAAACACTCAGGGGAGACCCAGTACTTC.

In regard to this clonotype: The CDR3 end shows no conserved phenylalanine or tryptophan, and so a read error is likely. No DNA is shown, since the ends of the CDR3 on it are uncertain; the CDR3 is the one TCRdb lists. This chain joins TRBV6-5 and TRBJ2-5; the table names TRBD1, a call not compared with the DNA. The length of the CDR3 is 14 amino acids, counting both ends. The germline gives CDR1 MNHEY, CDR2 SVGAGI. CDR3: CASSAQGEEETQYY.

This clonotype was recorded many times. J is TRBJ1-3 and V is TRBV11-2; D remains unclear. This CDR3 has 13 residues. Germline CDR1 and CDR2: SGHAT and FQNNGV. V was shortened by 2 bases and J by 3 bases, with 5 bases between the two germline ends. CDR3 sequence reads: CASSLTGGNTIYF. In DNA form, the CDR3 reads TGTGCCAGCAGCTTAACGGGTGGAAACACCATATATTTT.

With respect to this clonotype: The junction departs from the called germline gene at one end, perhaps through a read error. The CDR3 here is CASSYTLQRTNTGKLFF. The CDR3 DNA follows: TGTGCCAGCAGTTACACCCTACAGAGGACCAACACCGGGAAGCTGTTTTTT. V and J are TRBV6-2 or TRBV6-3 and TRBJ2-2; the D gene is possibly TRBD2 (5 bases). CDR1 is MNHEY and CDR2 is SVGEGT in the germline V gene. The CDR3 is made up of 17 amino acids.

This clonotype came up once. An end of the junction differs from the germline gene, which may be a read error. The chain couples TRBV29-1 to TRBJ1-2, with no clear D. The CDR3 loop spans 12 amino acids. Germline V gene sequence: CDR1 SQVTM, CDR2 ANQGSEA. The CDR3 DNA sequence: TGCAGCGTTTTTGCGGGCGCGTATGGCAACACCTTC. It translates to CSVFAGAYGNTF.

V gene TRBV5-5 combines with J gene TRBJ2-5; TRBD1 agrees at 8 bases. V shed 5 bases, J shed 5 bases, and the junction held 8 bases outside the gene matches. This CDR3 contains 14 residues. The germline V gene encodes CDR1 SGHKS and CDR2 YYEKEE (reference sequence). CDR3 amino acids: CASRSMTGAETQYF. The DNA for the CDR3 is TGTGCCAGCAGATCTATGACAGGGGCCGAGACCCAGTACTTC.

With regard to this clonotype: This may stem from a read error, because a much larger clone lies one nucleotide away. This chain uses TRBV20-1 with TRBJ1-4; D is unresolved. The CDR3 is made up of 14 amino acids. The germline CDR1 and CDR2 sequences are DFQATT and SNEGSKA (reference sequence). DNA for the CDR3: TGCACTGCTAGTGCTAGCGGGGAAAATGAAAAACTGTTTTTT. Translation: CTASASGENEKLFF.

This clonotype is termed medium-sized (0.01 to 0.1%). The chain recombines TRBV4-3 with TRBJ2-1; D gene unclear. Germline CDR1 reads LGHNA; CDR2 reads YSLEER. V was shortened by 4 bases and J by 0 bases, with 10 bases between the two germline ends. The CDR3 extends over 15 amino acids. In nucleotides, the CDR3 is TGCGCCAGCAGCCCTCGATTGAGCTCCTACAATGAGCAGTTCTTC. Protein sequence: CASSPRLSSYNEQFF.

This clonotype was observed a few times. V is TRBV5-1 and J is TRBJ2-5, with 14 bases fitting TRBD2. The V gene's germline CDR1 is SGHRS and CDR2 YFSETQ. The CDR3 extends over 16 amino acids. The junction had 7 bases not matched to a gene; V was cut back by 4 bases and J by 5 bases. The CDR3 spells CASSLGTSGGPETQYF. CDR3 bases: TGCGCCAGCAGCCTTGGGACTAGCGGGGGCCCGGAGACCCAGTACTTC.

In the case of this clonotype: Germline and junction disagree at one end, which may indicate a read error. The chain links TRBV11-2 to TRBJ2-2, with TRBD2 as a possible D gene (7 bases). Looked up from germline, CDR1 is SGHAT and CDR2 is FQNNGV. This CDR3 comprises 17 residues. Here the CDR3 reads CASGSPLGGRNTGEPFF. The CDR3 nucleotides read TGTGCCAGCGGCTCTCCCCTGGGGGGGCGGAACACCGGGGAGCCGTTTTTT.

Concerning this clonotype: The junction departs from germline at one end; a sequencing error may be responsible. This sequence joins TRBV6-5 and TRBJ2-3; unclear D gene. The germline CDR1 and CDR2 sequences are MNHEY and SVGAGI. The CDR3 loop spans 16 amino acids. The CDR3 sequence: CVSCYRVASSTDTQYF. CDR3 sequence (DNA): TGTGTCAGCTGTTACCGGGTAGCTTCTAGCACAGATACGCAGTATTTT.

Concerning this clonotype: Germline and junction disagree at one end, which may indicate a read error. The chain recombines TRBV4-3 with TRBJ2-1; possible D gene TRBD2, 6 bases. The CDR3 covers 15 residues. Germline CDR1 is LGHNA and CDR2 is YSLEER. The DNA for the CDR3 is TGCGCCAGCAGCCCGATCTGGAGGGCTGGCGATGAGCAGTTTTTC. Its translation: CASSPIWRAGDEQFF.

Many counts were recorded for this clonotype. The chain employs TRBV11-2 and TRBJ2-7; TRBD1 might be the D (6 bases). V dropped 5 bases and J dropped 6 bases, with 11 bases sitting between them. This CDR3 spans 12 amino acids. Germline lookup yields CDR1 SGHAT and CDR2 FQNNGV. Here the CDR3 reads CASSMQGGEQYF. Written as DNA, the CDR3 is TGTGCCAGCAGCATGCAAGGGGGCGAGCAGTACTTC.